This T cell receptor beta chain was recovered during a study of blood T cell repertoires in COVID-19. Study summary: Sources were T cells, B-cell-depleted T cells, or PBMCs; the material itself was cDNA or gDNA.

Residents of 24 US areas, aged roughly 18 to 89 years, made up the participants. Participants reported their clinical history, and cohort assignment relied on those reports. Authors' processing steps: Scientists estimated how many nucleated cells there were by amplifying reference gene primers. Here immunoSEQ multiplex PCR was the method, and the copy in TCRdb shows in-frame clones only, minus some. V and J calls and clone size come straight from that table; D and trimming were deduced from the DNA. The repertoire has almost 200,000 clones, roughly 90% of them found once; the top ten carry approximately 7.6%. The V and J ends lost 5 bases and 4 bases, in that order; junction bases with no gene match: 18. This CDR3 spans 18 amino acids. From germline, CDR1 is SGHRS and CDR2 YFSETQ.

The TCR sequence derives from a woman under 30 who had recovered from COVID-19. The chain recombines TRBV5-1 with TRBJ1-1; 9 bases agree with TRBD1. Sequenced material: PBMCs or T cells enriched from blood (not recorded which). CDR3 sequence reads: CASRIIPGTGNRSTEAFF. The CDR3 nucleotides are TGCGCCAGCAGGATCATACCGGGGACAGGGAATCGTAGCACTGAAGCTTTCTTT.